These 2 T cell receptor beta chains originate from one sample sequenced in a study of blood T cell repertoires in COVID-19. Only in-frame clones appear in the TCRdb table, and some are missing; sequencing was by immunoSEQ multiplex PCR. Here the sample spans about 140,000 clones, 70% to 90% being singletons. Sequences were obtained from PBMCs or T cells enriched from blood (not recorded which). The receptors here all came from a woman aged 50 to 60 with acute COVID-19.

The genes are TRBV5-6 and TRBJ1-5; a possible D gene is TRBD1 (6 bases). The germline V and J ends were trimmed by 0 bases and 9 bases, with 13 bases remaining between them. Germline CDR1 is SGHDT and CDR2 is YYEEEE. The CDR3 is 14 residues long. CDR3 sequence reads: CASSLGRGVRPQHF. DNA for the CDR3: TGTGCCAGCAGCTTGGGCAGGGGCGTCCGGCCCCAGCATTTT.

This chain joins TRBV4-3 and TRBJ1-4, with TRBD1 matching 8 bases. Trimming at V came to 4 bases and at J to 5 bases, leaving 9 bases not matched to a gene. Germline lookup yields CDR1 LGHNA and CDR2 YSLEER. There are 16 residues in the CDR3. CDR3 region: CASSRSTGGLNEKLFF. The CDR3 bases are TGCGCCAGCAGCCGCTCAACAGGGGGGTTAAATGAAAAACTGTTTTTT.